This TCR beta chain was sequenced in a study of blood T cells in healthy people across ages. Study findings and constraints: When set beside aged donors, long-lived donors presented more naive CD4+ cells and higher diversity. The percentage of naive T cells correlated strongly with TCR beta diversity.

This CDR3 region has 16 residues. A remark on this clonotype: Its antigen is not known. Sequence at one end of the junction differs from germline and may be a read error.

Using a J-beta primer mix together with a sample-barcoded 5' primer, a second PCR was run for roughly 6 to 11 cycles. TCRdb passed the 5' RACE reads through MiXCR, listing each CDR3 protein once. This sample has approximately 800,000 distinct CDR3 sequences; 35% to 60% occur once, and the top ten carry around 18%. Specimen: blood. The chain links TRBV12-3 or TRBV12-4 to TRBJ2-3; 7 nucleotides align to TRBD2. The origin of this receptor is an elderly man in good health. CDR3 protein: CASSLTSRDSTDMQYF. Here the CDR3 DNA reads TGTGCCAGCAGTTTGACTAGCAGAGACAGCACAGATATGCAGTATTTT.